These 28 T cell receptor beta chains came from one sample sequenced in a study of Ad26.COV2.S vaccination and SARS-CoV-2 variants. The treatment: about 20 received Ad26.COV2.S at low or high dose, single or two shots; several received placebo; per-sample allocation not given. Sampling took place 63 days after the first vaccine or placebo injection. Data came from immunoSEQ multiplex PCR; TCRdb stores just in-frame clones and leaves some out. Of 380,000 or so clones in the sample, about 80% were seen once. The sequencing used peripheral blood, collected in a trial of Ad26.COV2.S vaccine versus placebo. Receptors were obtained from a person between 18 and 59 years old who received the Ad26.COV2.S COVID-19 vaccine or a placebo.

The chain recombines TRBV7-2 with TRBJ1-2, with D possibly being TRBD1 (5 bases). V was trimmed by 5 bases and J by 4 bases, leaving 11 bases between them. Per the germline V gene, CDR1 is SGHTA and CDR2 is FQGNSA. The CDR3 sequence is 13 residues long. The CDR3 loop reads CASSRDELYGYTF. CDR3 sequence (DNA): TGTGCCAGCAGCCGGGACGAACTCTATGGCTACACCTTC.

The rearrangement uses TRBV30 and TRBJ1-1; 7 bases are shared with TRBD1. Germline V gene lookup returns CDR1 GTSNPN and CDR2 SVGIG (reference sequence). CDR3 length: 11 amino acids. V was clipped by 6 bases and J by 7 bases; unmatched bases: 5. The CDR3: CACQGGGEAFF. CDR3 nucleotides: TGTGCCTGTCAGGGGGGGGGTGAAGCTTTCTTT.

This chain connects TRBV6-5 to TRBJ1-2, with D perhaps matching TRBD1 (5 bases). This CDR3 region has 12 residues. V was shortened by 10 bases and J by 1 base, with 10 bases between the two germline ends. Germline V CDR1 and CDR2: MNHEY, SVGAGI. CDR3 DNA: TGTGCCACCGAGACAGATAACTATGGCTACACCTTC. Translated, it gives CATETDNYGYTF.

The genes are TRBV11-3 and TRBJ2-6; perhaps TRBD1 as D (6 bases). V lost 5 bases and J 4 bases, leaving 9 bases between the germline ends. The CDR3 is 14 amino acids. In germline, CDR1 is SGHNT, CDR2 YENEEA. The CDR3 nucleotides read TGTGCCAGCAGCCCAGGGGTCGGGGCCAACGTCCTGACTTTC. Its translation is CASSPGVGANVLTF.

The chain links TRBV11-3 to TRBJ1-5; TRBD1 might be the D (5 bases). The V end was cut by 1 base, the J end by 3 bases, with 16 bases between. Germline assignment: CDR1 SGHNT and CDR2 YENEEA. The CDR3 has 17 amino acids. CDR3 sequence: CASSLVPGRRYNQPQHF. CDR3 nucleotide sequence: TGTGCCAGCAGCTTAGTGCCGGGGCGGAGGTACAATCAGCCCCAGCATTTT.

V is TRBV12-5 and J is TRBJ2-1; tentative D call: TRBD2 (5 bases). The V end was cut by 5 bases, the J end by 5 bases, with 10 bases between. CDR1 is LGHNT, CDR2 FRNRAP, per germline. The CDR3 spans 13 residues. This CDR3 is CASGIGINNEQFF. CDR3 nucleotides: TGTGCTAGTGGTATCGGGATTAACAATGAGCAGTTCTTC. The whole variable domain, filled in from reference TRBV12-5 and TRBJ2-1, reads DARVTQTPRHKVTEMGQEVTMRCQPILGHNTVFWYRQTMMQGLELLAYFRNRAPLDDSGMPKDRFSAEMPDATLATLKIQPSEPRDSAVYFCASGIGINNEQFFGPGTRLTVL.

This chain joins TRBV3-1 (or the pseudogene TRBV3-2) and TRBJ2-7, with TRBD2 identical over 14 bases. This CDR3 comprises 16 residues. The V and J ends lost 4 bases and 7 bases, in that order; junction bases with no gene match: 9. CDR1 and CDR2 from the germline V gene are LGHDT and YNNKEL (reference sequence). CDR3 region: CASSLWTSGGSTEQYF. The CDR3 DNA reads TGTGCCAGCAGCCTTTGGACTAGCGGGGGGTCTACGGAGCAGTACTTC.

The V gene is TRBV28, the J gene TRBJ1-5, with D tentatively TRBD1 (5 bases). Germline V gene data show CDR1 as MDHEN and CDR2 as SYDVKM. The CDR3 contains 14 residues. The V end lost 3 bases, the J end lost 2 bases, and 8 bases lay between the germline ends. CDR3: CASSLQGGNQPQHF. The DNA for the CDR3 is TGTGCCAGCAGTTTGCAGGGCGGCAATCAGCCCCAGCATTTT.

This chain connects TRBV6-4 to TRBJ2-3, with D unresolved. The CDR3 sequence is 14 residues long. CDR1 is MRHNA and CDR2 is SNTAGT in the germline V gene. V lost 8 bases to trimming and J lost 3 bases, with 15 bases between them. The CDR3 spells CASAPQKSTDTQYF. CDR3 sequence (DNA): TGTGCCAGCGCCCCCCAAAAATCGACAGATACGCAGTATTTT.

Written as DNA, the CDR3 is TGTGCCTACCTAATCAGCACAGATACGCAGTATTTT. As protein: CAYLISTDTQYF. The rearrangement joins TRBV11-3 to TRBJ2-3; D uncertain. The CDR3 has 12 residues. V was shortened by 11 bases and J by 0 bases, with 9 bases between the two germline ends. Germline assignment: CDR1 SGHNT and CDR2 YENEEA.

Here the CDR3 reads CASSLAGQGEDTQYF. CDR3 DNA: TGCGCCAGCAGCTTGGCGGGACAGGGCGAAGATACGCAGTATTTT. The chain employs TRBV5-1 and TRBJ2-3, with TRBD1 matching over 9 bases. CDR3 length: 15 residues. Trimming took 0 bases from V and 5 from J; bases not matched to a gene: 4. The germline V gene has CDR1 SGHRS and CDR2 YFSETQ.

This clone appeared once. This rearrangement joins TRBV6-5 to TRBJ2-1, with TRBD2 as a possible D gene (5 bases). V was trimmed by 6 bases and J by 3 bases, leaving 12 bases between them. The CDR3 spans 14 residues. Germline V gene sequence: CDR1 MNHEY, CDR2 SVGAGI. In DNA form, the CDR3 reads TGTGCCAGCAGCCGGACGGGAAACTACAATGAGCAGTTCTTC. Its protein product is CASSRTGNYNEQFF.

This rearrangement joins TRBV4-1 to TRBJ2-5; maybe TRBD2 (5 bases). Germline V gene data show CDR1 as MGHRA and CDR2 as YSYEKL. The CDR3 is 13 residues long. The V end was cut by 4 bases, the J end by 5 bases, with 11 bases between. Here the CDR3 DNA reads TGCGCCAGCAGCCGAGCGGTGTGGGAGACCCAGTACTTC. Protein product: CASSRAVWETQYF.

This clone appeared a single time. This rearrangement joins TRBV21-1 to TRBJ2-3; the DNA was not compared with TRBD2, the D call given in the table. TRBV21-1 is a listed pseudogene. The CDR3 has 18 residues. The CDR3 here is CASSTQKLAGLATDTQYF. The CDR3 nucleotides are TGTGCCAGCAGCACCCAAAAACTAGCGGGGTTGGCCACAGATACGCAGTATTTT.

The chain carries TRBV7-3 and TRBJ2-3, with TRBD2 as a possible D gene (6 bases). Germline loops: CDR1 SGHTA, CDR2 FQGTGA. Trimming shortened V by 4 bases and J by 6 bases, and 11 bases separated the two germline ends. The CDR3 is made up of 13 amino acids. The chain's CDR3 is CASSSGLPDTQYF. In DNA, the CDR3 is TGTGCCAGCAGCTCGGGACTCCCGGATACGCAGTATTTT.

J is TRBJ2-1 and V is TRBV4-1, with TRBD2 identical over 8 bases. The CDR3 has 16 amino acids. The V gene's germline CDR1 is MGHRA and CDR2 YSYEKL. The V and J ends lost 7 bases and 1 base, in that order; junction bases with no gene match: 9. The CDR3: CASTPRGGWSYNEQFF. As DNA, the CDR3 is TGCGCCAGCACCCCTCGGGGGGGTTGGTCCTACAATGAGCAGTTCTTC.

The chain employs TRBV24-1 and TRBJ1-5; D may be TRBD1 (5 bases). The V gene lost 5 bases and the J gene lost 5 bases, with 6 bases spanning the gap. The V gene's germline CDR1 is KGHDR and CDR2 SFDVKD. This CDR3 is built from 12 residues. The CDR3 spells CATSGGDQPQHF. The CDR3 nucleotides read TGTGCCACCAGTGGAGGGGATCAGCCCCAGCATTTT.

The chain recombines TRBV21-1 with TRBJ2-5; the table's TRBD2 call for D was not verified on the DNA. TRBV21-1 is recorded as a pseudogene. The CDR3 length is 14 residues. The CDR3 DNA follows: TGTGCCAAAAACGGGAGGACTGGCGAAGAGACCCAGTACTTC. Its translation: CAKNGRTGEETQYF.

The genes are TRBV30 and TRBJ1-1, with D possibly TRBD1 on 5 matching bases. The CDR3 totals 15 residues. Germline lookup yields CDR1 GTSNPN and CDR2 SVGIG (reference sequence). The V end lost 0 bases, the J end lost 1 base, and 12 bases lay between the germline ends. Here the CDR3 reads CAWSVGYGANTEAFF. For the CDR3, the DNA is TGTGCCTGGAGTGTAGGCTACGGGGCGAACACTGAAGCTTTCTTT.

The CDR3 region has the DNA TGTGCCAGTAAACAGGGCTCCTATGGCTACACCTTC. This translates into CASKQGSYGYTF. The chain employs TRBV19 and TRBJ1-2, with D possibly matching TRBD1 (6 bases). With 7 bases removed from V and 4 bases from J, the gap between germline ends came to 10 bases. This CDR3 is built from 12 residues. Germline V gene lookup returns CDR1 LNHDA and CDR2 SQIVND (reference sequence).

This chain connects TRBV20-1 to TRBJ1-2; 7 bases align to TRBD1. The CDR3 sequence is 15 residues long. Looked up from germline, CDR1 is DFQATT and CDR2 is SNEGSKA (reference sequence). V shed 3 bases, J shed 4 bases, and the junction held 11 bases outside the gene matches. CDR3 sequence (DNA): TGCAGTGCTAGTCCACTCGGACAGGTTGGCTATGGCTACACCTTC. Translated: CSASPLGQVGYGYTF.

This clone appeared once. The genes are TRBV6-1 and TRBJ1-2; D is possibly TRBD1 (5 bases). Germline V CDR1 and CDR2: MNHNS, SASEGT. Trimming removed 3 bases from V and 6 bases from J, with 11 bases in between. The CDR3 totals 13 residues. DNA of the CDR3: TGTGCCAGCAGTGAGCAAGGGGTCGATGGCTACACCTTC. This codes for CASSEQGVDGYTF.

This clone came up a few times. J is TRBJ2-5 and V is TRBV4-1; 11 bases agree with TRBD1. V lost 4 bases and J lost 5; bases outside the gene matches: 9. CDR3 length: 16 residues. Germline assignment: CDR1 MGHRA and CDR2 YSYEKL. CDR3 amino acids: CASSRGGQGAFETQYF. CDR3 nucleotides: TGCGCCAGCAGCCGGGGCGGACAGGGGGCTTTTGAGACCCAGTACTTC.

The chain employs TRBV6-5 and TRBJ2-1, with D tentatively TRBD1 (5 bases). The V and J ends lost 8 bases and 0 bases respectively, with 14 bases between them. CDR1 and CDR2 (germline): MNHEY, SVGAGI. The CDR3 covers 15 residues. The CDR3 nucleotides read TGTGCCAGCCGTACAGGTGGCAGCTCCTACAATGAGCAGTTCTTC. Translation: CASRTGGSSYNEQFF.

V is TRBV11-1 and J is TRBJ1-2; tentative D call: TRBD1 (5 bases). The CDR3 covers 13 residues. V lost 5 bases and J lost 8, with 15 bases in between. In germline, CDR1 is SGHAT, CDR2 FQDESV (reference sequence). Here the CDR3 DNA reads TGTGCCAGCAGCCGGGACGCCGGAGTGGGCTACACCTTC. This encodes CASSRDAGVGYTF.

This chain connects TRBV29-1 to TRBJ1-2; D is ambiguous. The germline gives CDR1 SQVTM, CDR2 ANQGSEA. V was pared by 6 bases and J by 6 bases, with 11 bases between. The CDR3 consists of 11 residues. The CDR3 region has the DNA TGCAGCGTAGCCACCCGAGATGGCTACACCTTC. This translates into CSVATRDGYTF.

The J gene is TRBJ1-1, the V gene TRBV6-6; D gene unclear. The V gene lost 5 bases and the J gene lost 0 bases, with 10 bases spanning the gap. Germline V CDR1 and CDR2: MNHNY, SVGAGI (reference sequence). There are 14 residues in the CDR3. Written as DNA, the CDR3 is TGTGCCAGCAGTACACAGACAATGAACACTGAAGCTTTCTTT. Its protein is CASSTQTMNTEAFF.

This clone has more than one count but fewer than ten. This sequence joins TRBV9 and TRBJ1-2; 8 nucleotides agree with TRBD1. This CDR3 has 15 amino acids. The V gene end was trimmed by 3 bases and the J gene end by 3 bases; junction bases not matched to a gene: 7. CDR1 is SGDLS, CDR2 YYNGEE, per germline. This CDR3 reads CASSARTGTDYGYTF. As DNA, the CDR3 is TGTGCCAGCAGCGCTAGGACAGGGACGGACTATGGCTACACCTTC.